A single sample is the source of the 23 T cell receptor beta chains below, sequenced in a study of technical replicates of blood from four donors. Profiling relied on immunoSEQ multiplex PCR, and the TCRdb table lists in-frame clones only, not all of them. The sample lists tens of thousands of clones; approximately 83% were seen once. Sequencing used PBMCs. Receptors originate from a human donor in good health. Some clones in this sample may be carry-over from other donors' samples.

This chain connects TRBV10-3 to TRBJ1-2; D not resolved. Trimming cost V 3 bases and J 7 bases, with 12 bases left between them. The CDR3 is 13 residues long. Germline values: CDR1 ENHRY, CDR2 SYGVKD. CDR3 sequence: CAISDSGFLGYTF. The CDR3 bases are TGTGCCATCAGTGATAGTGGTTTTCTTGGCTACACCTTC.

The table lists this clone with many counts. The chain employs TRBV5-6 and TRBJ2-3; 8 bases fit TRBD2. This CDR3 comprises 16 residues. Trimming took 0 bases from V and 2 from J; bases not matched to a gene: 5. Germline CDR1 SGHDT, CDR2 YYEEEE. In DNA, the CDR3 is TGTGCCAGCAGCTTGGGAGCGGGGGCCCCCACAGATACGCAGTATTTT. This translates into CASSLGAGAPTDTQYF.

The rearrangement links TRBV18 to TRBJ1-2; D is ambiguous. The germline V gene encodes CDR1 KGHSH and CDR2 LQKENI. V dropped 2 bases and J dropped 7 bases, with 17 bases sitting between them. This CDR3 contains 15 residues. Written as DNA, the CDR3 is TGTGCCAGCTCACCATACGAATACCCCCGGTTTGGCTACACCTTC. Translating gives CASSPYEYPRFGYTF. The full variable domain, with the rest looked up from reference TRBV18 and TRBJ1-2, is NAGVMQNPRHLVRRRGQEARLRCSPMKGHSHVYWYRQLPEEGLKFMVYLQKENIIDESGMPKERFSAEFPKEGPSILRIQQVVRGDSAAYFCASSPYEYPRFGYTFGSGTRLTVV.

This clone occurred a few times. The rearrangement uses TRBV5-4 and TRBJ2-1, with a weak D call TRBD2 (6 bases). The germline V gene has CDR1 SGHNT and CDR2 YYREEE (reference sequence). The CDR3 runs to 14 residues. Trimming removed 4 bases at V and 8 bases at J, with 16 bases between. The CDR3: CASSPGLPNDEQFF. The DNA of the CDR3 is TGTGCCAGCAGCCCTGGACTACCCAACGATGAGCAGTTCTTC.

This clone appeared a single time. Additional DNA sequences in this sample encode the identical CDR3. The CDR3 reads CASSFSGAYNEQFF. The CDR3, as DNA: TGCGCCAGCAGCTTTTCGGGAGCCTACAATGAGCAGTTCTTC. This chain links TRBV5-1 with TRBJ2-1; weak D call: TRBD2 (6 bases). Germline V lookup: CDR1 SGHRS, CDR2 YFSETQ. V lost 2 bases and J lost 2, with 8 bases in between. CDR3 length: 14 residues.

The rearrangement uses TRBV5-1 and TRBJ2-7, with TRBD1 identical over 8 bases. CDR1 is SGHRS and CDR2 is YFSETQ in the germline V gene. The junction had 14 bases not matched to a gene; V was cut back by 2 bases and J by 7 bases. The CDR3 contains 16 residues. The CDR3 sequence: CASSLARRGPVGEQYF. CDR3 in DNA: TGCGCCAGCAGCTTAGCCCGCAGGGGGCCGGTGGGAGAGCAGTACTTC.

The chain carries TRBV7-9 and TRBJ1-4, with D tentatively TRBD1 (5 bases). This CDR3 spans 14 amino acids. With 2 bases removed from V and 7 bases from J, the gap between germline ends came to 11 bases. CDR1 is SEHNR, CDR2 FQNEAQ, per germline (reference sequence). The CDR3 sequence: CASSLTREGEKLFF. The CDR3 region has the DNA TGTGCCAGCAGCTTAACCAGGGAGGGTGAAAAACTGTTTTTT.

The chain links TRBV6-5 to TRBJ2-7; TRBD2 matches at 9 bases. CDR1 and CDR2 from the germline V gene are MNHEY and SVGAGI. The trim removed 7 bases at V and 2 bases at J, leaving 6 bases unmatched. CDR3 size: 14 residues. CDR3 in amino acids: CASMELAGTYEQYF. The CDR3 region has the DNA TGTGCCAGCATGGAGCTAGCGGGAACCTACGAGCAGTACTTC.

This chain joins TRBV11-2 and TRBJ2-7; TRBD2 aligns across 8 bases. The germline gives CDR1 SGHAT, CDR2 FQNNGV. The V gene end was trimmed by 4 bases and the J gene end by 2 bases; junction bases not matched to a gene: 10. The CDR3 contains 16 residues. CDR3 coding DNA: TGTGCCAGCAGCTCCCCGTGGCGGGAGGACACCTACGAGCAGTACTTC. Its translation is CASSSPWREDTYEQYF.

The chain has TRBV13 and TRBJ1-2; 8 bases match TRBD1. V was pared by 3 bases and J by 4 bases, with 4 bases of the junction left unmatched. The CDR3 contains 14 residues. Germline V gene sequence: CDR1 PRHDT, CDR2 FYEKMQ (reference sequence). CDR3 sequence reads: CASSLTGATYGYTF. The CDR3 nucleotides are TGTGCCAGCAGCTTGACAGGGGCGACCTATGGCTACACCTTC.

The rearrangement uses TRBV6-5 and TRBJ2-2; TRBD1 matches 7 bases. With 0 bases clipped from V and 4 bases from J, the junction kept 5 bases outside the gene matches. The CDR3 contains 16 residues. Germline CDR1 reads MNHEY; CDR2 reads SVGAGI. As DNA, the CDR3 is TGTGCCAGCAGTTACTCGGTCGACAGGGCCACCGGGGAGCTGTTTTTT. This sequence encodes CASSYSVDRATGELFF.

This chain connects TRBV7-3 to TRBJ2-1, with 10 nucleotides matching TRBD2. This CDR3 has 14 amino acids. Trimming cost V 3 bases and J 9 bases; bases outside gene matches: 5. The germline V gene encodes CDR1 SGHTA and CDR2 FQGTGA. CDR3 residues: CASSLASGSSEQFF. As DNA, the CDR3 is TGTGCCAGCAGCTTGGCTAGCGGGAGTAGTGAGCAGTTCTTC. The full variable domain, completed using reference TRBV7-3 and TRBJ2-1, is GAGVSQTPSNKVTEKGKYVELRCDPISGHTALYWYRQSLGQGPEFLIYFQGTGAADDSGLPNDRFFAVRPEGSVSTLKIQRTERGDSAVYLCASSLASGSSEQFFGPGTRLTVL.

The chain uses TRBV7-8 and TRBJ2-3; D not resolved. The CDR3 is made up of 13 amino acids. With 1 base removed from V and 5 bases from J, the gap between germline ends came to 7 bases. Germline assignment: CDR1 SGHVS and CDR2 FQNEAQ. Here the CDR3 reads CASSLGRLDTQYF. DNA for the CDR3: TGTGCCAGCAGCTTAGGTCGGTTAGATACGCAGTATTTT.

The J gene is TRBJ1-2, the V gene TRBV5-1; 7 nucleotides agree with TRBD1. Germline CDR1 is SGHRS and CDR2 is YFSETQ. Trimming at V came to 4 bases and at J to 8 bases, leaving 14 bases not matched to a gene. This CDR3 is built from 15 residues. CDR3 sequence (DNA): TGCGCCAGCAGCCCCCGGGGGCCTCAGGGGGACGGCTACACCTTC. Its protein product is CASSPRGPQGDGYTF.

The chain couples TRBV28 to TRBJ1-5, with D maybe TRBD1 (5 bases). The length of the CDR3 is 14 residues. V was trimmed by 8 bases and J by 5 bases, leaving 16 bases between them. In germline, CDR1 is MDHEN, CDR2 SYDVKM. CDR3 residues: CASENGGWDQPQHF. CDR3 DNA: TGTGCCAGCGAGAATGGGGGGTGGGATCAGCCCCAGCATTTT. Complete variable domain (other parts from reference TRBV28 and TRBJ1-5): DVKVTQSSRYLVKRTGEKVFLECVQDMDHENMFWYRQDPGLGLRLIYFSYDVKMKEKGDIPEGYSVSREKKERFSLILESASTNQTSMYLCASENGGWDQPQHFGDGTRLSIL.

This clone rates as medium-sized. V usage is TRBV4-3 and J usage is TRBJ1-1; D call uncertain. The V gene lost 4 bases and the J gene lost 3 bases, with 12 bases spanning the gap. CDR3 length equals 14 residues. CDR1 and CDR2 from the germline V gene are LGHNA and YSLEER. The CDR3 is CASSRNRPYTEAFF. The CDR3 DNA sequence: TGCGCCAGCAGCCGAAACAGACCCTACACTGAAGCTTTCTTT.

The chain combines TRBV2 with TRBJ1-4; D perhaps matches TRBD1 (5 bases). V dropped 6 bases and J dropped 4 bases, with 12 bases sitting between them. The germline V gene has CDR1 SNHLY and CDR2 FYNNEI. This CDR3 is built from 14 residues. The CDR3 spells CASSDHRNNEKLFF. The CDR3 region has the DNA TGTGCCAGCAGCGACCACAGGAATAATGAAAAACTGTTTTTT.

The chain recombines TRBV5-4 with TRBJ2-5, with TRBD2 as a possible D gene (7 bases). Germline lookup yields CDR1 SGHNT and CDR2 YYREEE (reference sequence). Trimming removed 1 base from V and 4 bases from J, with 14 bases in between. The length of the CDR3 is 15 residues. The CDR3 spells CASSLTGGLRETQYF. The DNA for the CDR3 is TGTGCCAGCAGCTTGACGGGGGGCCTCCGAGAGACCCAGTACTTC.

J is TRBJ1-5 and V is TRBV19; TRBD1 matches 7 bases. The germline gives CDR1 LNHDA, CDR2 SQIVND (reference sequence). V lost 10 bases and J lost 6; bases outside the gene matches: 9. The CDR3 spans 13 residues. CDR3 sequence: CATRQGLGQPQHF. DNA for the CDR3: TGTGCCACCCGACAGGGACTAGGTCAGCCCCAGCATTTT.

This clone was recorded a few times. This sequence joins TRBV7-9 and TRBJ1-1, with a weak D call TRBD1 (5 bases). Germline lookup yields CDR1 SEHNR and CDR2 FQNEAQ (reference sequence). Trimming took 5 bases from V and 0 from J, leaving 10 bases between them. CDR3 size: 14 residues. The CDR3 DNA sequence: TGTGCCAGCAGCGTATGGACACTGAACACTGAAGCTTTCTTT. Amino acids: CASSVWTLNTEAFF.

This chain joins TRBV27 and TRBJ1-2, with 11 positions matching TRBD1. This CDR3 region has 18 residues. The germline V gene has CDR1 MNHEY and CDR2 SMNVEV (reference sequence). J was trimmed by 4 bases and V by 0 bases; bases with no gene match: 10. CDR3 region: CASSLSAPGQGAVYGYTF. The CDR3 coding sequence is TGTGCCAGCAGTTTATCGGCCCCTGGACAGGGGGCCGTCTATGGCTACACCTTC.

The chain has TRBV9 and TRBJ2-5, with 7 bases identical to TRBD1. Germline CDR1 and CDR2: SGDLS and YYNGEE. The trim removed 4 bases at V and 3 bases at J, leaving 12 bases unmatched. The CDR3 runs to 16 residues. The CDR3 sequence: CASSIRSTGTEETQYF. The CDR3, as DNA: TGTGCCAGCAGCATACGATCGACAGGGACGGAAGAGACCCAGTACTTC.

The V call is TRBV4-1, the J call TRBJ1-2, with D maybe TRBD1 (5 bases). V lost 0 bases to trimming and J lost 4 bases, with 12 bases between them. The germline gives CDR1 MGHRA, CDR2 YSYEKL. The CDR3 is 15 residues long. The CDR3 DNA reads TGCGCCAGCAGCCAAGATCGGCAGGGTAGCTATGGCTACACCTTC. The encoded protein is CASSQDRQGSYGYTF.